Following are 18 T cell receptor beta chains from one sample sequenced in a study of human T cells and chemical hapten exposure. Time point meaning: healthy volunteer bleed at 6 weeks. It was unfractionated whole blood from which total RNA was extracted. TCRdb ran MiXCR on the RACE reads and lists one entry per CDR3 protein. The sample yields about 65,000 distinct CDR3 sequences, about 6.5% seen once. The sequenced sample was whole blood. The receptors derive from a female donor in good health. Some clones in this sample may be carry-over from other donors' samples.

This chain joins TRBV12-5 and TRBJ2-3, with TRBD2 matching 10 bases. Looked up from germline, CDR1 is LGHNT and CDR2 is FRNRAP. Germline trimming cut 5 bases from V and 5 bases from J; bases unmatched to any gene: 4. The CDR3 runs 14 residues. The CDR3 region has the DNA TGTGCTAGTGGTCCTAGCGGGAGTAAAGATACGCAGTATTTT. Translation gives CASGPSGSKDTQYF.

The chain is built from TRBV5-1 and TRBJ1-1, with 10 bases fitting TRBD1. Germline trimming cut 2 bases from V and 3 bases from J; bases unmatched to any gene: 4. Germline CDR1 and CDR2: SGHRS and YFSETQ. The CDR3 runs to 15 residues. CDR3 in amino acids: CASSFRGTGDTEAFF. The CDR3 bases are TGCGCCAGCAGCTTTAGGGGGACAGGGGACACTGAAGCTTTCTTT.

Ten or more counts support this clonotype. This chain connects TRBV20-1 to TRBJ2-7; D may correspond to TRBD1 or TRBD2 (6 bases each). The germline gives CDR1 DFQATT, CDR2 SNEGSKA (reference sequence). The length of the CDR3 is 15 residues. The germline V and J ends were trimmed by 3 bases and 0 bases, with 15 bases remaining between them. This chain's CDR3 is CSARRGKGGSYEQYF. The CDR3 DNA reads TGCAGTGCTAGGAGAGGGAAGGGGGGCTCCTACGAGCAGTACTTC.

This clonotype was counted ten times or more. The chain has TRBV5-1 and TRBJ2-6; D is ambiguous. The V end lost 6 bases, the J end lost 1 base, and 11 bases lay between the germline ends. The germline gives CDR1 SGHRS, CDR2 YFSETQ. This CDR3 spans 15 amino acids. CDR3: CASTRTTSGANVLTF. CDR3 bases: TGCGCCAGCACCCGGACGACTTCTGGGGCCAACGTCCTGACTTTC.

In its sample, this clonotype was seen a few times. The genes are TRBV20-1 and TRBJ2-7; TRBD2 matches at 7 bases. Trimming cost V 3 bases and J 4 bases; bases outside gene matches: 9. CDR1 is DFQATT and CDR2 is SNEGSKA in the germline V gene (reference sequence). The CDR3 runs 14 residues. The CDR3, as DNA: TGCAGTGCTAGGTCTCCGGTGGGAGGGTACGAGCAGTACTTC. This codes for CSARSPVGGYEQYF.

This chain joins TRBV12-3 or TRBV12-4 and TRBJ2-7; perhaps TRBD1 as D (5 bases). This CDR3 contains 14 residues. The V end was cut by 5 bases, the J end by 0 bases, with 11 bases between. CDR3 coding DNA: TGTGCCAGCAGTCTTTACAGGAGCTCCTACGAGCAGTACTTC. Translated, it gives CASSLYRSSYEQYF.

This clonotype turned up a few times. CDR3 amino acids: CASSQDGRGAISGTGWNEQFF. The CDR3 DNA is TGTGCCAGCAGCCAAGATGGGAGGGGCGCGATTAGCGGGACGGGTTGGAATGAGCAGTTCTTC. The chain carries TRBV14 and TRBJ2-1, with 8 bases that match TRBD2. The trim removed 0 bases at V and 7 bases at J, leaving 23 bases unmatched. Germline CDR1 SGHDN, CDR2 FVKESK. The CDR3 sequence is 21 residues long.

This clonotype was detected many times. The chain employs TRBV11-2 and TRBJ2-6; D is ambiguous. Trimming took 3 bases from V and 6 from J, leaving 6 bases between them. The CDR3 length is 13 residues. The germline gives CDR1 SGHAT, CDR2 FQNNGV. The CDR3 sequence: CASSFREANVLTF. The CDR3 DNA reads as TGTGCCAGCAGCTTTAGGGAGGCCAACGTCCTGACTTTC.

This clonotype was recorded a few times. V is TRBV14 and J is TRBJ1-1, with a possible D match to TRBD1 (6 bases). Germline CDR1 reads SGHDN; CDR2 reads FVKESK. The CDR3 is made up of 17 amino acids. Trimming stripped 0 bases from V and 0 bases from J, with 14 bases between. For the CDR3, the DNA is TGTGCCAGCAGCCAAGAATGGTGGGCAGGGGTGAACACTGAAGCTTTCTTT. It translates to CASSQEWWAGVNTEAFF.

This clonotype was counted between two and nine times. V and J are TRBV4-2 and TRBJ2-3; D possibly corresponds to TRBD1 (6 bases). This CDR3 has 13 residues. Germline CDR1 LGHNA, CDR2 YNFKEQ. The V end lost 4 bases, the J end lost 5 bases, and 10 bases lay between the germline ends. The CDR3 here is CASSPLGGDTQYF. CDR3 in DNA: TGTGCCAGCAGCCCCCTAGGGGGAGATACGCAGTATTTT.

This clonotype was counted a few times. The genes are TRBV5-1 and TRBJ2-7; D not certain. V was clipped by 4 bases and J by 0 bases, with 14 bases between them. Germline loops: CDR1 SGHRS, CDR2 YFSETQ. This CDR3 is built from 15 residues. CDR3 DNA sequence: TGCGCCAGCAGCCGTACAAGCCAGAGCTCCTACGAGCAGTACTTC. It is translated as CASSRTSQSSYEQYF. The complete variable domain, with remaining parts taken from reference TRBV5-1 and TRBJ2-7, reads KAGVTQTPRYLIKTRGQQVTLSCSPISGHRSVSWYQQTPGQGLQFLFEYFSETQRNKGNFPGRFSGRQFSNSRSEMNVSTLELGDSALYLCASSRTSQSSYEQYFGPGTRLTVT.

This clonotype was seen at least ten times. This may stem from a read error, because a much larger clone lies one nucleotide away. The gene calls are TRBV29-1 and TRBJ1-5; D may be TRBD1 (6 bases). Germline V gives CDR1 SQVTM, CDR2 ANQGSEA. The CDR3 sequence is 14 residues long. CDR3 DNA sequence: TGCAGCGTTGAAAGCGGCAGGGGAAAACAGCCCCAGAATTTT. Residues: CSVESGRGKQPQNF.

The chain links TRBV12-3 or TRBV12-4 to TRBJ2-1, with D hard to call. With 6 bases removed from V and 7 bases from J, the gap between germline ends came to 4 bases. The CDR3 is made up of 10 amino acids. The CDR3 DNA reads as TGTGCCAGCAGCCTGAATGAGCAGTTCTTC. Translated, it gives CASSLNEQFF.

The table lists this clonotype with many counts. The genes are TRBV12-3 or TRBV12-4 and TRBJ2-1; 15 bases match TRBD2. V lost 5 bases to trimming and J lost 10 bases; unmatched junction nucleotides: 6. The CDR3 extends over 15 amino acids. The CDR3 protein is CASSPGLAGGLEQFF. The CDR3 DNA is TGTGCCAGCAGTCCCGGACTAGCGGGAGGGCTGGAGCAGTTCTTC.

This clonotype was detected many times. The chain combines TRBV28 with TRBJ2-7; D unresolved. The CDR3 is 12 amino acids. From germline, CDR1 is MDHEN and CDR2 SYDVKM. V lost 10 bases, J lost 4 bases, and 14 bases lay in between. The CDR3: CATVREGYEQYF. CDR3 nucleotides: TGTGCCACGGTTAGGGAAGGGTACGAGCAGTACTTC.

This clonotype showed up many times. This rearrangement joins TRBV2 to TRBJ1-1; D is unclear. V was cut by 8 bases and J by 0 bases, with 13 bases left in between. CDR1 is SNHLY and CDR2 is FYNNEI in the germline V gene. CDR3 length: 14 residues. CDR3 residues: CASGQQTMNTEAFF. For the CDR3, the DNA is TGTGCCAGCGGGCAACAGACGATGAACACTGAAGCTTTCTTT.

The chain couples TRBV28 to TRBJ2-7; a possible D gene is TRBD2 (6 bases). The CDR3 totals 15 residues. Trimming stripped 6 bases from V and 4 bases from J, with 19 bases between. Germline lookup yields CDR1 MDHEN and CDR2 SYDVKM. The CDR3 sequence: CASSLTGLGGYEQYF. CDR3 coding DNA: TGTGCCAGCAGCCTTACGGGACTCGGCGGGTACGAGCAGTACTTC.

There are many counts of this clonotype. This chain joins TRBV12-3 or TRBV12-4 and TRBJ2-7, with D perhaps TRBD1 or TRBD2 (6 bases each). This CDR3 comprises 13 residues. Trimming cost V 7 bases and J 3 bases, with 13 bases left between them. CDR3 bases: TGTGCCAGCACCGGAGGGGACAACTACGAGCAGTACTTC. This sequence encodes CASTGGDNYEQYF.